A selection of T cell receptor beta chains follows, all from one sample in a study of blood T cells in healthy people across ages. One entry per CDR3 protein results from TCRdb running MiXCR on the 5' RACE reads. The repertoire holds approximately 730,000 distinct CDR3 sequences, with roughly 44% as singletons. Sequencing input: blood. The source is a woman in her sixties or seventies in good health. Both conserved end residues are part of each CDR3. The D gene is left open where the match is weak. For some rows the clone size is stated as once, few or many, or as a class when expanded; others skip it.

J gene: TRBJ2-5; clone size: many; D gene: TRBD2; V gene: TRBV10-3; CDR3 DNA: TGTGCCATCAGTCCGGGGGGAGAGACCCAGTACTTC; CDR3 protein: CAISPGGETQYF
J gene: TRBJ1-2; clone size: -; D gene: -; V gene: TRBV3-1; CDR3 DNA: TGTGCCAGCAGCCATCCAGAGGCCGGGTATGGCTACACCTTC; CDR3 protein: CASSHPEAGYGYTF
J gene: TRBJ2-7; clone size: -; D gene: TRBD2; V gene: TRBV20-1; CDR3 DNA: TGCAGTGCCAAGACCCTAGCGGGGGGTTTCAATGAGCAGTACTTC; CDR3 protein: CSAKTLAGGFNEQYF
J gene: TRBJ2-5; clone size: few; D gene: -; V gene: TRBV29-1; CDR3 DNA: TGCAGCGTTGAAGGTGCCGGAACAGGGCCCACGACCCAGTACTTC; CDR3 protein: CSVEGAGTGPTTQYF
J gene: TRBJ2-1; clone size: few; D gene: -; V gene: TRBV7-2; CDR3 DNA: TGTGCCAGCAGCTTTATCATAGGAAGCAATGAGCAGTTCTTC; CDR3 protein: CASSFIIGSNEQFF
J gene: TRBJ1-2; clone size: few; D gene: -; V gene: TRBV5-1; CDR3 DNA: TGCGCCAGCAGCTTGGGAGACAGTCCGGGCTACACCTTC; CDR3 protein: CASSLGDSPGYTF
J gene: TRBJ1-5; clone size: -; D gene: -; V gene: TRBV5-1; CDR3 DNA: TGCGCCAGCAGCGTGGACAACTATAGCAATCAGCCCCAGCATTTT; CDR3 protein: CASSVDNYSNQPQHF
J gene: TRBJ2-5; clone size: once; D gene: -; V gene: TRBV11-2; CDR3 DNA: TGTGCCAGCAGCCCCAGGGAAGGGGCCCAAGAGACCCAGTACTTC; CDR3 protein: CASSPREGAQETQYF
J gene: TRBJ1-2; clone size: -; D gene: -; V gene: TRBV20-1; CDR3 DNA: TGCAGTGCTAGACTAAAGGACAGTAACTATGGCTACACCTTC; CDR3 protein: CSARLKDSNYGYTF
J gene: TRBJ2-1; clone size: few; D gene: -; V gene: TRBV6-2/TRBV6-3; CDR3 DNA: TGTGCCAGCAGTTACTCGGGCGGGATCGAGCAGTTCTTC; CDR3 protein: CASSYSGGIEQFF
J gene: TRBJ2-1; clone size: -; D gene: -; V gene: TRBV7-2; CDR3 DNA: TGTGCCAGCACGGGGTGGGTGGGTGAGCAGTTCTTC; CDR3 protein: CASTGWVGEQFF
J gene: TRBJ2-3; clone size: -; D gene: -; V gene: TRBV24-1; CDR3 DNA: TGTGCCACCAGTGATCGCCAGGGAACGGGTACGCAGTATTTT; CDR3 protein: CATSDRQGTGTQYF
J gene: TRBJ1-1; clone size: -; D gene: -; V gene: TRBV28; CDR3 DNA: TGTGCCAGCAGTTATGAATCAGCCTCACGGGTTACTGAAGCTTTCTTT; CDR3 protein: CASSYESASRVTEAFF
J gene: TRBJ2-5; clone size: -; D gene: -; V gene: TRBV6-8; CDR3 DNA: TGTGCCAGCAGTTACTCCCGGGAGACTCTGGATGAGCAGTACTTC; CDR3 protein: CASSYSRETLDEQYF
J gene: TRBJ2-5; clone size: -; D gene: TRBD2; V gene: TRBV5-1; CDR3 DNA: TGCGCCAGCAGCTTGTGGGGCGGGGAGGGAGAGACCCAGTACTTC; CDR3 protein: CASSLWGGEGETQYF
J gene: TRBJ2-1; clone size: -; D gene: TRBD2; V gene: TRBV27; CDR3 DNA: TGTGCCAGCAAACTAGCGGGAGTAGTACCCTCCTACAATGAGCAGTTCTTC; CDR3 protein: CASKLAGVVPSYNEQFF
J gene: TRBJ2-7; clone size: -; D gene: -; V gene: TRBV6-2/TRBV6-3; CDR3 DNA: TGTGCCAGCAGTTATGGGATCTCTTACGAGCAGTACTTC; CDR3 protein: CASSYGISYEQYF
J gene: TRBJ2-7; clone size: few; D gene: TRBD2; V gene: TRBV20-1; CDR3 DNA: TGCAGTGCTCCGGGACTAGCGTTAGAGCAGTACTTC; CDR3 protein: CSAPGLALEQYF
J gene: TRBJ2-3; clone size: -; D gene: TRBD2; V gene: TRBV27; CDR3 DNA: TGTGCCAGCAGTGTCCCCGATCCTAGCGGGAGGTTCCCTTTACTTCTTCCAGATACGCAGTATTTT; CDR3 protein: CASSVPDPSGRFPLLLPDTQYF
J gene: TRBJ2-7; clone size: few; D gene: TRBD1; V gene: TRBV20-1; CDR3 DNA: TGCAGTGCTAGAGATTTACAGGGGGCATTTCACGAGCAGTACTTC; CDR3 protein: CSARDLQGAFHEQYF
J gene: TRBJ2-5; clone size: -; D gene: -; V gene: TRBV7-3; CDR3 DNA: TGTGCCAGCAGCTTTGGGAGGTTTGAGACCCAGTACTTC; CDR3 protein: CASSFGRFETQYF